This is a list of T cell receptor beta chains from one sample in a study of chemoradiotherapy in HPV16-positive cancers. Libraries were prepared by immunoSEQ multiplex PCR; TCRdb keeps only in-frame clonotypes and omits some of them. Here the sample spans thousands of clones, more than 65% being singletons. The source material was tumor tissue, sampled from a patient who underwent chemoradiotherapy. The origin of the receptors is a human donor with HPV-associated anogenital cancer. CDR3s include the opening cysteine and the closing phenylalanine or tryptophan. D genes are given only for firm matches. Clone size is given for some rows only: seen once, a few or many times, or a class if the clone is expanded.

v_gene	d_gene	j_gene	abundance	CDR3aa	CDR3nt
TRBV7-9	NA	TRBJ2-3	NA	CASSLIASGTDTQYF	TGTGCCAGCAGCTTAATTGCCAGCGGCACAGATACGCAGTATTTT
TRBV11-3	TRBD2	TRBJ2-1	NA	CASSPVLAGTYNEQFF	TGTGCCAGCAGCCCGGTACTAGCGGGGACCTACAATGAGCAGTTCTTC
TRBV5-1	NA	TRBJ2-2	NA	CASRQVRGTGELFF	TGCGCCAGCCGGCAGGTCCGCGGCACCGGGGAGCTGTTTTTT
TRBV30	TRBD2	TRBJ2-1	few	CAYASGGPYNEQFF	TGTGCCTATGCTAGCGGGGGGCCCTACAATGAGCAGTTCTTC
TRBV28	TRBD1	TRBJ2-7	NA	CASSGDRGISYEQYF	TGTGCCAGCAGTGGGGACAGGGGGATCTCCTACGAGCAGTACTTC
TRBV28	NA	TRBJ1-2	NA	CASRVGGTNYGYTF	TGTGCCAGCAGAGTTGGCGGGACTAACTATGGCTACACCTTC
TRBV6-8	NA	TRBJ2-7	NA	CPDYEQYF	TGTCCGGACTACGAGCAGTACTTC
TRBV27	NA	TRBJ2-3	NA	CASSLGPRADTQYF	TGTGCCAGCAGTTTAGGCCCCAGGGCAGATACGCAGTATTTT
TRBV2	TRBD2	TRBJ2-3	NA	CASSKSGRGNTQYF	TGTGCCAGCAGTAAGAGCGGGAGAGGAAATACGCAGTATTTT
TRBV28	NA	TRBJ1-4	once	CASRPDLYEKLFF	TGTGCCAGCAGGCCCGACTTGTATGAAAAACTGTTTTTT
TRBV28	NA	TRBJ1-1	NA	CASSFNLGGGNTEAFF	TGTGCCAGCAGTTTCAACTTAGGGGGGGGGAACACTGAAGCTTTCTTT
TRBV11-3	NA	TRBJ1-1	NA	CASSRTERTEAFF	TGTGCCAGCAGCAGAACGGAGAGGACTGAAGCTTTCTTT
TRBV7-2	NA	TRBJ1-3	NA	CASSLGDPGAGNTIYF	TGTGCCAGCAGCTTAGGGGACCCGGGGGCTGGAAACACCATATATTTT
TRBV15	TRBD1	TRBJ1-2	NA	CATSRGGTGGNYGYTF	TGTGCCACCAGCAGAGGCGGGACAGGGGGCAACTATGGCTACACCTTC
TRBV28	NA	TRBJ1-4	once	CASSPGSYGEKLFF	TGTGCCAGCTCCCCGGGCAGTTACGGTGAAAAACTGTTTTTT
TRBV10-2	NA	TRBJ1-1	few	CASRGGVAEQTEAFF	TGCGCCAGCAGAGGGGGGGTAGCCGAACAAACTGAAGCTTTCTTT
TRBV18	TRBD1	TRBJ2-3	NA	CASSTRQGLADTQYF	TGTGCCAGCTCAACCCGACAGGGTTTAGCAGATACGCAGTATTTT
TRBV19	NA	TRBJ2-4	NA	CASSTALGLSKNIQYF	TGTGCCAGTAGTACCGCCCTTGGGTTGTCCAAAAACATTCAGTACTTC
TRBV29-1	TRBD2	TRBJ2-1	NA	CSVGDWAGGTYNEQFF	TGCAGCGTTGGGGACTGGGCGGGGGGGACATACAATGAGCAGTTCTTC
TRBV9	TRBD1	TRBJ1-3	once	CASSERAIPGQGGNTIYF	TGTGCCAGCAGCGAGAGGGCCATACCGGGACAGGGGGGAAACACCATATATTTT
TRBV4-3	TRBD1	TRBJ1-2	NA	CASSQDSGTGGVGYTF	TGCGCCAGCAGCCAAGATTCGGGGACAGGGGGCGTTGGCTACACCTTC
TRBV4-1	TRBD1	TRBJ2-4	few	CASSQDEGANKNIQYF	TGCGCCAGCAGCCAAGATGAGGGGGCAAACAAAAACATTCAGTACTTC
TRBV10-2	NA	TRBJ1-1	NA	CASSEQINTEAFF	TGCGCCAGCAGTGAGCAGATTAACACTGAAGCTTTCTTT
TRBV6-6	NA	TRBJ1-1	NA	CASIPDWGVMNTEAFF	TGTGCCAGCATTCCAGATTGGGGGGTTATGAACACTGAAGCTTTCTTT
TRBV30	NA	TRBJ1-5	NA	CAWSVNRQGGPQHF	TGTGCCTGGAGTGTAAATCGGCAGGGAGGGCCCCAGCATTTT
TRBV5-4	TRBD2	TRBJ2-1	NA	CASSLGGSSYNEQFF	TGTGCCAGCAGCTTAGGCGGGAGCTCCTACAATGAGCAGTTCTTC
TRBV6-5	NA	TRBJ1-5	NA	CASSYGANQPQHF	TGTGCCAGCAGTTATGGGGCCAATCAGCCCCAGCATTTT
TRBV7-9	TRBD2	TRBJ2-5	NA	CASSLGTSGKETQYF	TGTGCCAGCAGCTTAGGTACTAGCGGAAAGGAGACCCAGTACTTC